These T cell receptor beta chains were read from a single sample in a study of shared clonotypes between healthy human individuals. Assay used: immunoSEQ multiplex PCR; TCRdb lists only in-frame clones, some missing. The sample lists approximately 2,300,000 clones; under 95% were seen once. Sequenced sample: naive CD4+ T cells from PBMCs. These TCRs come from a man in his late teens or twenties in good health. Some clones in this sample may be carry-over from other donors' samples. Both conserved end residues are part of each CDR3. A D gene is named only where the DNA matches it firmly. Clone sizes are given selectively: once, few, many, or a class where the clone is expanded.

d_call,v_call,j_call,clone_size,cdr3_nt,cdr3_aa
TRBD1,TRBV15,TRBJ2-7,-,TGTGCCACCAGCCCGGGGACAGGGGGTTCCTACGAGCAGTACTTC,CATSPGTGGSYEQYF
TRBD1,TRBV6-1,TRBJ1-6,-,TGTGCCAGCGGGGACAGGGGTGAGTCACCCCTCCACTTT,CASGDRGESPLHF
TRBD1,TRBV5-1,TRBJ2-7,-,TGCGCCAGCAGCGGCCACAGGGGGCCCTACGAGCAGTACTTC,CASSGHRGPYEQYF
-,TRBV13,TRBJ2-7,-,TGTGCCAGCACCTCCTCCGACAGAGGGGGGTACGAGCAGTACTTC,CASTSSDRGGYEQYF
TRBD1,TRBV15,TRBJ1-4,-,TGTGCCACCCAAACGACAGGGGGCGGACGGCTGTTTTTT,CATQTTGGGRLFF
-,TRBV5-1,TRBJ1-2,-,TGCGCCAGCAGCTTGGTGGCGGTTAACTATGGCTACACCTTC,CASSLVAVNYGYTF
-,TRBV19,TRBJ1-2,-,TGTGCCAGTAGAATTAACTATGGCTACACCTTC,CASRINYGYTF
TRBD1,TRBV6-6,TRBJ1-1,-,TGTGCCAGCAGTTCCCCGGACAGGGGGCGTACTGAAGCTTTCTTT,CASSSPDRGRTEAFF
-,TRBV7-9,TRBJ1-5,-,TGTGCCAGCAGCAGTGATTTTGGCACTCAGCCCCAGCATTTT,CASSSDFGTQPQHF
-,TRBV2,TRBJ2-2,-,TGTGCCAGCAGTGGGGGGAGCGAGTCCGACACCGGGGAGCTGTTTTTT,CASSGGSESDTGELFF
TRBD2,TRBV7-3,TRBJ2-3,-,TGTGCCAGCAGCTCCCTAAGAGGGGGAAGACTAGCGGGCGGTAGCACAGATACGCAGTATTTT,CASSSLRGGRLAGGSTDTQYF
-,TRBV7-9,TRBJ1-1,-,TGTGCCAGCAGCTTATCCCCGATTTTATCGGGGCGCACTGAAGCTTTCTTT,CASSLSPILSGRTEAFF
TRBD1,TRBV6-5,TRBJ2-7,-,TGTGCCAGCAGTCGGCTCAGGGGGCGATCCTACGAGCAGTACTTC,CASSRLRGRSYEQYF
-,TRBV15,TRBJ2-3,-,TGTGCCACCAGCAGAGAAGTGTCAGATACGCAGTATTTT,CATSREVSDTQYF
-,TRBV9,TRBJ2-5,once,TGTGCCAGCAGCGTAGGCTCTGGGGCAGGAACCCAAGAGACCCAGTACTTC,CASSVGSGAGTQETQYF
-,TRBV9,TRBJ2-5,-,TGTGCCAGCAGCGTATCCCAGAGAGGGACCCAGTACTTC,CASSVSQRGTQYF
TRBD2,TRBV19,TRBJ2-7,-,TGTGCCAGTAGTAGGACTAGCGGGAACTCCTACGAGCAGTACTTC,CASSRTSGNSYEQYF